A selection of T cell receptor beta chains follows, all from one sample in a study of vaccination and CD4 T cells after COVID-19. These receptors have no identified antigens. TCRdb passed the PCR reads through MiXCR, listing each CDR3 protein once. Altogether fewer than 15,000 distinct CDR3 sequences are present, approximately 47% being singletons, with the ten largest covering around a sixth. Sequenced: cultured CD4+ T cells from blood. All receptors come from a human donor with COVID-19. Each CDR3 is given with its conserved first and last residue. A D gene is named only where the DNA matches it firmly. Rows may omit the clone size; those that give it use once, few, many or a size class.

d_call clone_size j_call v_call cdr3_nt cdr3_aa
. . TRBJ1-3 TRBV6-1 TGTGCCAGCAAGGACAGCCGCTCTGGAAACACCATATATTTT CASKDSRSGNTIYF
TRBD1 . TRBJ2-7 TRBV20-1 TGCAGTGCTAGACCACGACAGGGGGTCTTACAGGACGAGCAGTACTTC CSARPRQGVLQDEQYF
. few TRBJ1-2 TRBV6-4 TGTGCCAGCAGGGGGGACCCCCTCGCTTATGGCTACACCTTC CASRGDPLAYGYTF
TRBD1 . TRBJ1-2 TRBV20-1 TGCAGTGCTGAAGGACAGGGGGAAAATGGCTACACCTTC CSAEGQGENGYTF
TRBD2 once TRBJ2-3 TRBV4-3 TGCGCCAGCAGCCAAGATTTGCAGCGGGGGGAAAGCACAGATACGCAGTATTTT CASSQDLQRGESTDTQYF
. . TRBJ2-1 TRBV4-3 TGCGCCAGCAGCCGTACCCGGAATGAGCAGTTCTTC CASSRTRNEQFF
TRBD2 . TRBJ2-1 TRBV29-1 TGCAGCGTTGAGGTAGCGGGGGGGTTTTACTCCTACAATGAGCAGTTCTTC CSVEVAGGFYSYNEQFF
. few TRBJ1-6 TRBV27 TGTGCCAGCAGTTTATCGGGTCAAATGGGGAATTCACCCCTCCACTTT CASSLSGQMGNSPLHF
. . TRBJ1-2 TRBV9 TGTGCCAGCAGCTTCCGGGACACAAGCTATGGCTACACCTTC CASSFRDTSYGYTF
TRBD1 . TRBJ1-4 TRBV25-1 TGTGCCAGCGGAACCGGGACAGGAGAAAAACTGTTTTTT CASGTGTGEKLFF
. . TRBJ1-2 TRBV11-3 TGTGCCAGCAGCTTAGGTCCGGATAACTATGGCTACACCTTC CASSLGPDNYGYTF
. few TRBJ2-1 TRBV7-6 TGTGCCAGCAGCTTATCCAACAATGAGCAGTTCTTC CASSLSNNEQFF
. . TRBJ1-3 TRBV7-2 TGTGCCAGCGGCGCTCCGGGGTCCGGAAACACCATATATTTT CASGAPGSGNTIYF
TRBD1 . TRBJ1-2 TRBV6-1 TGTGCCAGCAGCACAGGGGGCGCAAACTATGGCTACACCTTC CASSTGGANYGYTF
. . TRBJ1-3 TRBV30 TGTGCCTGCACTGGGACTTATGGAAACACCATATATTTT CACTGTYGNTIYF
. few TRBJ1-1 TRBV19 TGTGCCAGTAGTACCGGGACAACCAACACTGAAGCTTTCTTT CASSTGTTNTEAFF
. . TRBJ1-5 TRBV5-4 TGTGCCAGCAGTAATGGGGGTGAATCGCAGCCCCAGCATTTT CASSNGGESQPQHF
. few TRBJ1-2 TRBV6-1 TGTGCCAGCAGTGAAATGCAGGGGTCGGGCTATGGCTACACCTTC CASSEMQGSGYGYTF
. few TRBJ1-5 TRBV20-1 TGCAGTGCTAGAGACCCGTGGGGCAATCAGCCCCAGCATTTT CSARDPWGNQPQHF
. . TRBJ1-2 TRBV5-1 TGCGCCAGCAGCTTGAATTCACGGTCTTTGAATAACTATGGCTACACCTTC CASSLNSRSLNNYGYTF
. . TRBJ1-1 TRBV2 TGTGCCAGCAGTTGGACTGAAGCTTTCTTT CASSWTEAFF
. few TRBJ2-2 TRBV10-3 TGTGCCATCAGACCAAGAGGGGGGGGGACCGCCTGGAACACCGGGGAGCTGTTTTTT CAIRPRGGGTAWNTGELFF
. few TRBJ2-3 TRBV24-1 TGTGCCACCAGTGACTATTTCACAGATACGCAGTATTTT CATSDYFTDTQYF
. few TRBJ1-6 TRBV7-6 TGTGCCAGCAGCTTAGCCTCGTGGGGGGCCGGGAAGGGCTCACCCCTCCACTTT CASSLASWGAGKGSPLHF
. . TRBJ1-5 TRBV20-1 TGCAGTGCCCCGGAGCAGCCCAATCAGCCCCAGCATTTT CSAPEQPNQPQHF
. few TRBJ2-7 TRBV20-1 TGCAGTGCTAGAGACCGGCTTGGAGCGAGCCAGACCTACGAGCAGTACTTC CSARDRLGASQTYEQYF
TRBD1 . TRBJ2-7 TRBV6-1 TGTGCCAGCAGACCGACAGGGTCCTACGAGCAGTACTTC CASRPTGSYEQYF
TRBD1 . TRBJ1-2 TRBV28 TGTGCCAGCAGTTCCCCGGGACAGTACCTATATGGCTACACCTTC CASSSPGQYLYGYTF
. . TRBJ1-3 TRBV6-1 TGTGCCAGCAGTGCCTCCCACAACAGGGTCTCTGGAAACACCATATATTTT CASSASHNRVSGNTIYF
. . TRBJ1-5 TRBV7-2 TGTGCCAGCAGCTTAGATAGCAGGGGAACCGATCAGCCCCAGCATTTT CASSLDSRGTDQPQHF
. . TRBJ1-2 TRBV7-2 TGTGCCAGCAGCTTAGGCAGGGGCGAAAGTGGCTACACCTTC CASSLGRGESGYTF
. . TRBJ1-5 TRBV12-3/TRBV12-4 TGTGCCAGCAGCTCCGACAATCAGCCCCAGCATTTT CASSSDNQPQHF
TRBD1 few TRBJ1-5 TRBV6-5 TGTGCCAGCAGTTACTCAGGGGGCAGTCAGCCCCAGCATTTT CASSYSGGSQPQHF
TRBD1 few TRBJ1-3 TRBV6-1 TGTGCCAGCAGCCGAGGACAGGGGGTGGGGGACACCATATATTTT CASSRGQGVGDTIYF
. . TRBJ2-1 TRBV2 TGTGCCGGTGATGACAATGAGCAGTTCTTC CAGDDNEQFF
. . TRBJ2-7 TRBV6-2/TRBV6-3 TGTGCCAGCAGTTACCCCTACGTTTACGAGCAGTACTTC CASSYPYVYEQYF
. . TRBJ1-1 TRBV20-1 TGCAGTGCTAGAGATCTGAACACCCGTGACACTGAAGCTTTCTTT CSARDLNTRDTEAFF
. few TRBJ1-2 TRBV10-1 TGCGCCAACAGTACACAGGATTCTAACTATGGCTACACCTTC CANSTQDSNYGYTF
. few TRBJ2-5 TRBV11-3 TGTGCCAGCAGCTATGGGGGGCGCCTTGGTGCCCAGTACTTC CASSYGGRLGAQYF
. few TRBJ2-3 TRBV21-1 TGTGCCAGCAGCACCTCCGGGACCCCTCATGCCGCAGATACGCAGTATTTT CASSTSGTPHAADTQYF
. . TRBJ1-1 TRBV19 TGTGCCAGTAGTCCCCGATTTCCCGAAGCTTTCTTT CASSPRFPEAFF
. . TRBJ2-2 TRBV7-9 TGTGCCAGCAGCTTAGCAGGACAGAACACCGGGGAGCTGTTTTTT CASSLAGQNTGELFF
. . TRBJ1-3 TRBV28 TGTGCCAGCAGCCCTCCGAGCTCTGGAAACACCATATATTTT CASSPPSSGNTIYF
. . TRBJ1-1 TRBV30 TGTGCCTGGTGGATTGGGGGTTTTACTGAAGCTTTCTTT CAWWIGGFTEAFF
. . TRBJ1-2 TRBV20-1 TGCAGTGCTAACTCCCCCGGGGGCATTGTGTATGGCTACACCTTC CSANSPGGIVYGYTF
. few TRBJ2-2 TRBV6-1 TGTGCCAGCAGTGAAGCTCACGGGATTCTGAACACCGGGGAGCTGTTTTTT CASSEAHGILNTGELFF
TRBD1 . TRBJ1-1 TRBV6-2/TRBV6-3 TGTGCCAGCGGGGACAGGAAGGACACTGAAGCTTTCTTT CASGDRKDTEAFF
. . TRBJ2-5 TRBV28 TGTGCCAGCAGTTTGCAAGGACCGGGATCTCGGCTAGTGACCCAGTACTTC CASSLQGPGSRLVTQYF
. . TRBJ2-7 TRBV6-1 TGTGCCAGCAGTGATAGGACAACTATCTACGAGCAGTACTTC CASSDRTTIYEQYF
. few TRBJ1-5 TRBV19 TGTGCCAGTAGTACTACAGGGACCAATCAGCCCCAGCATTTT CASSTTGTNQPQHF
. . TRBJ1-6 TRBV2 TGTGCCAGCAGTGAAGAGGCAAATTCACCCCTCCACTTT CASSEEANSPLHF